This TCR beta chain derives from a study of blood T cell repertoires in COVID-19. The overall study: COVID-19 samples from acute and convalescent phases originated in the United States, Italy and Spain. In each case, the material was cDNA or gDNA derived from T cells, B-cell-depleted T cells, or PBMCs.

How the authors handled the data: Amplified reference gene primers provided the basis for estimating nucleated cell counts. TCRdb's copy holds only in-frame clones and misses some; the assay was immunoSEQ multiplex PCR. The DNA was the basis for D and trimming; V, J and clone size are from that table. The sample lists about 15,000 clones, 80% to 90% occurring once. The CDR3 is made up of 15 amino acids. V lost 5 bases and J lost 3, with 14 bases in between. CDR1 is MNHEY and CDR2 is SVGAGI in the germline V gene. Sequences were obtained from peripheral blood. The gene calls are TRBV6-5 and TRBJ1-5, with D uncertain. This sequence was found in a man aged 70 or older in a cohort sampled during active COVID-19. CDR3 nucleotides: TGTGCCAGCAGTCGCGGGCGGCCCATCAATCAGCCCCAGCATTTT. Translating it yields CASSRGRPINQPQHF.